The 2 T cell receptor beta chains below were found in one sample sequenced in a study of beta chain features in type 1 diabetes. TCRB transcripts that were expressed got sequenced, as all of the isolated RNA had been reverse transcribed. The protocol was immunoSEQ multiplex PCR, while the TCRdb copy is restricted to in-frame clones and leaves out a portion. The repertoire holds roughly 140,000 clones, with around 51% as singletons. The sample taken for sequencing was Tregs from blood. The receptor set was obtained from a man aged 18 to 35 in good health.

This clone was seen only a few times. Relative to the germline gene, one junction end is altered; a read error may explain this. The V gene is TRBV6-5, the J gene TRBJ2-2, with D possibly being TRBD2 (6 bases). The CDR3 sequence is 15 residues long. The germline gives CDR1 MNHEY, CDR2 SVGAGI. CDR3: CASSYGGMNPGELFF. The CDR3 region has the DNA TGTGCCAGCAGTTATGGCGGGATGAACCCCGGGGAGCTGTTTTTT.

The V and J genes are TRBV6-5 and TRBJ1-2; possibly TRBD1 for D (5 bases). Germline loops: CDR1 MNHEY, CDR2 SVGAGI. The CDR3 covers 15 residues. Trimming pared 0 bases from V and 2 bases from J, leaving 10 bases between. CDR3 loop: CASSYSLGGNYGYTF. The CDR3 DNA reads as TGTGCCAGCAGTTACTCCCTGGGGGGGAACTATGGCTACACCTTC.